This TCR beta chain was captured in a study of OX40 agonist ivuxolimab in advanced cancers. General study results and limits: Normalized T-cell clonal expansion was also low in some nonresponders.

The method was immunoSEQ multiplex PCR; TCRdb's version includes in-frame clones alone and lacks a portion of them. Of roughly 62,000 clones in the sample, approximately 80% are singletons; the top ten hold approximately 2.4%. In its sample, this clone was seen a few times. Its matching antigen is unknown. Blood sampling took place at baseline, cycle 4 day 1, and cycle 7 day 1. V lost 3 bases and J 6 bases, leaving 14 bases between the germline ends. Germline V lookup: CDR1 LNHDA, CDR2 SQIVND (reference sequence). The CDR3 spans 14 residues. The V call is TRBV19, the J call TRBJ1-1; no clear D. The receptor was derived from an adult with an advanced solid tumor such as melanoma, head and neck, liver or kidney cancer. Specimen: CD4+ or CD8+ T cells sorted from blood, collected in a trial of the OX40 agonist ivuxolimab. The CDR3 loop is CASSMTLSVAEAFF. CDR3 bases: TGTGCCAGTAGTATGACCCTGTCCGTCGCTGAAGCTTTCTTT.